This TCR beta chain was retrieved from a study of shared clonotypes between healthy human individuals (TCRdb year 2020). For the study in its entirety: The cohort comprised two women and three men aged 18 to 49 years. Per donor, three plates each were used for CD4 naive and CD4 memory, two for CD8 naive, and one for CD8 memory. Blood TCR repertoires of about five healthy adults were deeply sequenced to estimate repertoire size and the extent of clonotype sharing between individuals. Per donor, leukapheresis produced somewhere between about 0.85 and 9.5 billion PBMCs. Libraries were prepared and TCR repertoires were sequenced by different laboratories using diverse techniques, in order to increase sequencing depth and limit assay-specific biases.

Points the paper makes about the study in general: Based on pairwise subsampling, the degree of clonotype sharing among donors was expected to be affected by sequencing depth. Larger estimated clonotype richness was generally found for naive subsets than for memory subsets. When four donors were compared, the shared fraction of clonotypes was around 5% for naive CD4, around 4% for naive CD8, about 2.4% for memory CD4, and 0.4% for memory CD8. Because the study included only a small number of donors, the genetic and exposure-history diversity represented was limited. Even with the large sequencing depth, rarefaction of the sorted-subset datasets indicated that sequencing was incomplete. Sampling was restricted to blood, and TCR repertoires in tissue are likely to differ from TCR repertoires in blood. Higher generation probabilities were observed for clonotypes shared by all four sorted-subset donors than for non-shared clonotypes.

TCR CDR3 regions were amplified from genomic DNA by multiplex PCR using the deep immunoSEQ assay. Extracted genomic DNA from each cell subset was spread evenly across all wells of several immunoSEQ 96-well plates, with each plate serving as a replicate. Each replicate PCR for sorted subsets received 200 ng genomic DNA, equal to some 32,000 T cell genomes. Purified libraries were measured with a Qubit 3.0 fluorometer, size-checked on a Bioanalyzer 2100, and measured again with the KAPA Library Quantification kit. Each immunoSEQ 96-well plate was sequenced on its own single-read 150-cycle Illumina NextSeq 550 flow cell. The authors' pipeline ran thus. The immunoSEQ output contained only junctional sequences without quality scores, so filtering could not match that applied to full-length reads. Sequences were annotated with PyIR, a Python wrapper for IgBLAST v1.9, and V/J genes and CDR3 were assigned using IMGT germline references. Reads were filtered out if the reads had weak V/J assignments (E-value above 1e-6), no CDR3, stop codons, out-of-frame junctions, or ambiguous translated residues. A V3J clonotype was defined by an identical inferred V gene, J gene, and CDR3 amino acid sequence. The percentage overlap between two repertoires was calculated by dividing the number of shared unique clonotypes by the size of the smaller repertoire. RTK rarefaction, the Chao1 estimator, and Recon v2.1 estimates of unobserved clonotypes were used to assess repertoire richness. OLGA was used to compute generation probabilities for all TCRbeta clonotypes that the gDNA method yielded from a handful of donors. TCRdb holds this immuneACCESS table with in-frame rearrangements only. Some clones are missing; in checked studies, unresolved V genes explain under half, and the rest has no known cause. The DNA was the basis for D and trimming; V, J and clone size are from that table. The table for this sample lists around 2,000,000 clones; just under 95% of them were counted only once. Roughly 1.2% of the sample lies in the top ten.

As to this clone: No cognate antigen has been identified for it. No clone much larger than this one lies a single base away; base qualities are absent.

CDR1 and CDR2 are drawn from the germline V gene: SGHTA, FQGTGA. Including cysteine and phenylalanine, the CDR3 has 15 amino acids. Only CDR3 DNA remains: 45 bases, in frame from the first base. V is trimmed back by 5 bases and J by 3 bases, and the junction contains 4 bases that no gene match accounts for. CD8 naive samples were CD45RO-negative cells positively selected for CCR7, giving a CD45RA+CCR7+ population that excluded TemRA cells. The donors were healthy, HIV-negative adults with no recently reported acute infections or vaccinations. Only Caucasian adults living in Nashville, Tennessee, USA were represented among the donors. Blood was obtained by leukapheresis, after which PBMCs were separated by Ficoll-Histopaque density gradient centrifugation and cryopreserved in liquid nitrogen vapor phase. Analytical flow cytometry was used to check the purity and quantity of every magnetically sorted T cell population. Genomic DNA was isolated from each sorted fraction and quantified by UV absorbance on a Nanodrop 2000c.

What was sequenced was naive CD8+ T cells sorted from blood. The cell subset or site label, as the study defines it: CD45RA+CCR7+. The V and J genes are TRBV7-3 and TRBJ2-1; 10 middle bases align to TRBD2. This receptor was identified in a man aged 18 to 29 in good health. The CDR3 protein: CASSHIAGGYNEQFF. The DNA is as follows: TGTGCCAGCAGCCATATAGCGGGGGGCTACAATGAGCAGTTCTTC. Extended through the reference TRBV7-3 and TRBJ2-1 proteins, this CDR3 yields the full variable domain: GAGVSQTPSNKVTEKGKYVELRCDPISGHTALYWYRQSLGQGPEFLIYFQGTGAADDSGLPNDRFFAVRPEGSVSTLKIQRTERGDSAVYLCASSHIAGGYNEQFFGPGTRLTVL.